These 26 T cell receptor beta chains came from one sample sequenced in a study of response to subunit inactivated influenza vaccine. Each CDR3 protein is one row after TCRdb ran MiXCR on the RT-PCR reads. The profile shows about 530,000 distinct CDR3 sequences, approximately 10% of them singletons. The sample consisted of PBMCs from blood, taken on the day of vaccination. The receptor source for this set is a man in his fifties or sixties who received an inactivated influenza vaccine.

This clonotype was observed a few times. The chain carries TRBV12-3 or TRBV12-4 and TRBJ2-7; possible D gene TRBD2, 5 bases. Between the trimmed V and J ends, which lost 7 bases and 4 bases, there was a span of 17 bases. CDR3 length: 14 residues. CDR3 bases: TGTGCCAGCAACAACCCGGCGGCGGGTTACGAGCAGTACTTC. It codes for CASNNPAAGYEQYF.

This clonotype appeared many times. V is TRBV6-1 and J is TRBJ2-1; 13 bases line up with TRBD2. This CDR3 is built from 16 residues. Losses at the gene ends were 6 bases for V and 8 bases for J; bases not matched to a gene: 10. Per the germline V gene, CDR1 is MNHNS and CDR2 is SASEGT. CDR3 sequence (DNA): TGTGCCAGCAGACTTGGACTAGCGGGAGTAGTGGATGAGCAGTTCTTC. Protein: CASRLGLAGVVDEQFF.

This clonotype has a handful of counts. The chain links TRBV20-1 to TRBJ2-5; the match to TRBD2 covers 7 bases. Germline values: CDR1 DFQATT, CDR2 SNEGSKA (reference sequence). The CDR3 is made up of 12 amino acids. Trimming removed 3 bases from V and 3 bases from J; junction bases left unmatched: 1. CDR3 sequence (DNA): TGCAGTGCTAGCCGGGGGGAAGAGACCCAGTACTTC. Translated, it gives CSASRGEETQYF.

This clonotype has at least ten counts. The chain employs TRBV10-3 and TRBJ1-6; D is unclear. In germline, CDR1 is ENHRY, CDR2 SYGVKD. V was trimmed by 7 bases and J by 6 bases, leaving 10 bases between them. The CDR3 is 13 amino acids. The CDR3 region has the DNA TGTGCCATCACCAGACAAGTTAATTCACCCCTCCACTTT. Protein sequence: CAITRQVNSPLHF.

In this sample, this clonotype turned up a few times. The chain combines TRBV7-2 with TRBJ2-2, with 7 bases fitting TRBD1. After removal of 0 bases from V and 2 bases from J, the junction contained 3 bases not matched to a gene. The CDR3 covers 16 residues. The germline V gene has CDR1 SGHTA and CDR2 FQGNSA. CDR3 coding DNA: TGTGCCAGCAGCTTAGCCGGGACAGATAACACCGGGGAGCTGTTTTTT. Its protein product is CASSLAGTDNTGELFF.

This clonotype was picked up many times. The genes are TRBV5-1 and TRBJ2-5, with 7 bases fitting TRBD1. The CDR3 extends over 20 amino acids. The V gene end was trimmed by 2 bases and the J gene end by 4 bases; junction bases not matched to a gene: 23. Germline CDR1 is SGHRS and CDR2 is YFSETQ. CDR3 DNA: TGCGCCAGCAGCTTTTTCCATTTACAGGGGTATATGGGCCAGCGAGAGACCCAGTACTTC. Translating gives CASSFFHLQGYMGQRETQYF.

The chain uses TRBV2 and TRBJ2-4; D uncertain. Germline V gene data show CDR1 as SNHLY and CDR2 as FYNNEI. This CDR3 is 13 amino acids long. Trimming stripped 7 bases from V and 0 bases from J, with 7 bases between. The CDR3 region has the DNA TGTGCCAGCAAATCCCTAGCCAAAAACATTCAGTACTTC. This translates into CASKSLAKNIQYF.

V usage is TRBV7-8 and J usage is TRBJ2-2; D is unclear. V dropped 6 bases and J dropped 10 bases, with 12 bases sitting between them. Germline V lookup: CDR1 SGHVS, CDR2 FQNEAQ. This CDR3 has 12 residues. Written as DNA, the CDR3 is TGTGCCAGCAGAGATATGAGCCTGGAGCTGTTTTTT. Protein product: CASRDMSLELFF.

This clonotype occurred many times. This chain links TRBV12-3 or TRBV12-4 with TRBJ2-7, with D possibly being TRBD1 (5 bases). V lost 6 bases to trimming and J lost 6 bases, with 18 bases between them. This CDR3 is built from 14 residues. The CDR3 sequence is CASRQQTVIGEQYF. The DNA of the CDR3 is TGTGCCAGCAGGCAACAGACAGTAATCGGCGAGCAGTACTTC.

There are many counts of this clonotype. The chain is built from TRBV4-2 and TRBJ1-5; tentative D call: TRBD1 (5 bases). The CDR3 is 17 amino acids. The germline CDR1 and CDR2 sequences are LGHNA and YNFKEQ. V dropped 2 bases and J dropped 6 bases, with 20 bases sitting between them. The CDR3 DNA reads TGTGCCAGCAGCCAATCCCCCGGGAGCGGGGGAAGTCAGCCCCAGCATTTT. It encodes CASSQSPGSGGSQPQHF.

This clonotype has just a few counts. The chain joins TRBV4-3 to TRBJ2-1; perhaps TRBD2 as D (5 bases). Trimming pared 5 bases from V and 0 bases from J, leaving 11 bases between. CDR3 length equals 15 residues. CDR1 is LGHNA, CDR2 YSLEER, per germline. The CDR3 here is CASSKAGVSYNEQFF. The CDR3 DNA sequence: TGCGCCAGCAGCAAAGCCGGGGTCTCCTACAATGAGCAGTTCTTC.

This clonotype was counted a few times. V usage is TRBV29-1 and J usage is TRBJ2-2, with D uncertain. Trimming took off 4 bases at V and 6 bases at J, with 12 bases between the two ends. Germline V gene lookup returns CDR1 SQVTM and CDR2 ANQGSEA. There are 13 residues in the CDR3. The DNA of the CDR3 is TGCAGCGTTGTCTGGGATCTGGCCGGGGAGCTGTTTTTT. Translation: CSVVWDLAGELFF.

J is TRBJ2-7 and V is TRBV28; 7 positions match TRBD2. The CDR3 has 15 residues. Germline assignment: CDR1 MDHEN and CDR2 SYDVKM. V dropped 6 bases and J dropped 2; count of bases not matched to a gene: 10. CDR3 in amino acids: CASSAASSGPYEQYF. CDR3 DNA sequence: TGTGCCAGCAGCGCAGCCAGTAGCGGGCCCTACGAGCAGTACTTC.

This clonotype has just a few counts. This chain connects TRBV5-1 to TRBJ2-1; the match to TRBD2 covers 14 bases. After removal of 4 bases from V and 12 bases from J, the junction contained 9 bases not matched to a gene. The CDR3 covers 15 residues. Germline values: CDR1 SGHRS, CDR2 YFSETQ. CDR3 amino acids: CASSPGTSGGTWQFF. The CDR3 bases are TGCGCCAGCAGCCCAGGGACTAGCGGGGGAACCTGGCAGTTCTTC.

V gene TRBV6-5 combines with J gene TRBJ1-3; 9 bases line up with TRBD1. CDR3 length equals 14 residues. V shed 1 base, J shed 8 bases, and the junction held 3 bases outside the gene matches. Germline V gene lookup returns CDR1 MNHEY and CDR2 SVGAGI. CDR3 in DNA: TGTGCCAGCAGTTACTACAGGGGGCGAGACACCATATATTTT. This gives the protein CASSYYRGRDTIYF.

In its sample, this clonotype was seen many times. CDR3 nucleotide sequence: TGTGCCAGCAGCTTGGCAGTCTATGGCTACACCTTC. Protein sequence: CASSLAVYGYTF. The rearrangement uses TRBV5-6 and TRBJ1-2, with D hard to call. The V gene's germline CDR1 is SGHDT and CDR2 YYEEEE. The germline V and J ends were trimmed by 0 bases and 4 bases, with 4 bases remaining between them. The CDR3 spans 12 residues.

In its sample, this clonotype was seen a few times. The chain joins TRBV28 to TRBJ2-5; D is unclear. This CDR3 spans 14 amino acids. The V end was cut by 2 bases, the J end by 1 base, with 8 bases between. The germline V gene has CDR1 MDHEN and CDR2 SYDVKM. The CDR3 sequence: CASSLRRAQETQYF. Here the CDR3 DNA reads TGTGCCAGCAGTTTACGGCGTGCCCAAGAGACCCAGTACTTC.

This clonotype showed up many times. The CDR3 spells CASSYGQGPYEQYF. As DNA, the CDR3 is TGTGCCAGCAGTTACGGACAGGGACCCTACGAGCAGTACTTC. V gene TRBV6-5 combines with J gene TRBJ2-7; 8 nucleotides agree with TRBD1. V lost 2 bases and J lost 2; bases outside the gene matches: 2. The CDR3 runs to 14 residues. Germline CDR1 reads MNHEY; CDR2 reads SVGAGI.

This chain uses TRBV20-1 with TRBJ1-2, with 10 bases fitting TRBD1. The CDR3 has 14 amino acids. After removal of 5 bases from V and 2 bases from J, the junction contained 5 bases not matched to a gene. CDR1 and CDR2 (germline): DFQATT, SNEGSKA (reference sequence). As DNA, the CDR3 is TGCAGTGCTTGGGGACAGGGGACAAACTATGGCTACACCTTC. Its protein is CSAWGQGTNYGYTF.

In this sample, this clonotype turned up a few times. The J gene is TRBJ2-2, the V gene TRBV7-2; TRBD1 aligns across 7 bases. The junction had 10 bases not matched to a gene; V was cut back by 5 bases and J by 7 bases. Per germline, CDR1 SGHTA and CDR2 FQGNSA. This CDR3 spans 15 amino acids. The CDR3 nucleotides are TGTGCCAGCAGCCCTTGGACAGGAATGGTCGGGGAGCTGTTTTTT. Protein product: CASSPWTGMVGELFF.

This clonotype was counted a few times. The chain employs TRBV5-8 and TRBJ1-1, with 7 nucleotides matching TRBD1. With 2 bases clipped from V and 10 bases from J, the junction kept 20 bases outside the gene matches. CDR1 is SGHTS and CDR2 is YDEGEE in the germline V gene. The CDR3 extends over 17 amino acids. The CDR3, as DNA: TGTGCCAGCAGCTTTTATCGCACGACAGGGAGGCCTACCCTAGCTTTCTTT. It specifies CASSFYRTTGRPTLAFF.

This clonotype was observed a single time. J is TRBJ1-1 and V is TRBV7-2; possibly TRBD1 for D (6 bases). Trimming removed 2 bases at V and 6 bases at J, with 13 bases between. The CDR3 runs to 14 residues. Germline V CDR1 and CDR2: SGHTA, FQGNSA. The CDR3 bases are TGTGCCAGCAGCTTAAATTGGAAGGGGGCTGAAGCTTTCTTT. This sequence encodes CASSLNWKGAEAFF.

This clonotype showed up just a few times. The rearrangement joins TRBV15 to TRBJ1-5; D ambiguous. The CDR3 consists of 15 residues. V lost 0 bases, J lost 2 bases, and 8 bases lay in between. Germline CDR1 is LNHNV and CDR2 is YYDKDF (reference sequence). The CDR3 region has the DNA TGTGCCACCAGCAGAGATTGGCAGGGCAATCAGCCCCAGCATTTT. Translation gives CATSRDWQGNQPQHF.

Only a few counts were recorded for this clonotype. The rearrangement links TRBV7-8 to TRBJ2-1; D may be TRBD1 or TRBD2 (5 bases each). The CDR3 covers 12 residues. Germline V gene sequence: CDR1 SGHVS, CDR2 FQNEAQ. Deletions cut 6 bases from V and 13 bases from J, with 16 bases between. Written as DNA, the CDR3 is TGTGCCAGCAGAAGCGCCGGGACCCCTCAGTTCTTC. It is translated as CASRSAGTPQFF.

This chain uses TRBV11-2 with TRBJ2-7, with a tentative D call TRBD1 (5 bases). This CDR3 contains 18 residues. V was trimmed by 6 bases and J by 1 base, leaving 25 bases between them. CDR1 and CDR2 from the germline V gene are SGHAT and FQNNGV. The CDR3 loop is CASRSPFRSAGKSYEQYF. The CDR3 coding sequence is TGTGCCAGCAGAAGTCCTTTTCGCTCGGCAGGGAAGTCCTACGAGCAGTACTTC.

The chain carries TRBV5-1 and TRBJ2-1; the match to TRBD2 covers 9 bases. Germline CDR1 reads SGHRS; CDR2 reads YFSETQ. J lost 3 bases, V lost 0 bases, and 4 bases had no gene match. CDR3 length: 16 amino acids. In DNA form, the CDR3 reads TGCGCCAGCAGCTTGGCTGCGCGGGGGGGCTACAATGAGCAGTTCTTC. Translating it yields CASSLAARGGYNEQFF.